This T cell receptor (beta chain) originates from a study of shared T cell receptors in the human thymus. Produced via immunoSEQ multiplex PCR; TCRdb's table is partial and in-frame only. The table lists some 660,000 clones, 70% to 90% of them singletons. These data were likewise used in another study, on human thymus T cells. That publication notes: Thymic and blood repertoires showed apparently biased V and J gene usage.

The receptor's source is a boy under two years old with a congenital heart defect. The sequenced sample consisted of thymocytes.

CDR3 amino acids: CASSSGQLNSPLHF. The CDR3 nucleotides read TGTGCCAGCAGCTCGGGACAGCTGAATTCACCCCTCCACTTT. This rearrangement joins TRBV5-4 to TRBJ1-6, with 7 bases identical to TRBD1. V lost 3 bases, J lost 7 bases, and 4 bases stayed unmatched. This CDR3 spans 14 amino acids. In germline, CDR1 is SGHNT, CDR2 YYREEE (reference sequence).